This entry lists 31 T cell receptor beta chains sequenced from one sample in a study of regulatory T cells in long-lasting Graves disease. In building TCR beta libraries, iRepertoire HTBI primers were used together with Arm-PCR of CDR3 regions. TCRdb analysed the multiplex PCR reads with MiXCR anew, one entry per CDR3 protein. The top ten clones hold approximately 28% of a sample with approximately 400,000 distinct CDR3 sequences, approximately 25% of them seen once. Time point reported: persistent/refractory GD, antithyroid drugs over 5 years with positive TRAb. PBMCs were the source of the RNA used for TCR sequencing. The sample consisted of peripheral blood mononuclear cells (PBMCs), taken when the disease was refractory, from a patient treated with antithyroid drugs. These receptors came from a woman aged 40 to 50 with Graves disease.

This clonotype was detected a few times. The V call is TRBV5-6, the J call TRBJ1-2; TRBD1 aligns across 10 bases. The junction had 11 bases not matched to a gene; V was cut back by 2 bases and J by 4 bases. Per the germline V gene, CDR1 is SGHDT and CDR2 is YYEEEE. CDR3 length: 17 amino acids. As DNA, the CDR3 is TGTGCCAGCAGCTTATTCCCGGGACAGGGGTCGGGCTATGGCTACACCTTC. It is translated as CASSLFPGQGSGYGYTF.

The chain links TRBV27 to TRBJ1-3, with 9 bases identical to TRBD1. Trimming cost V 6 bases and J 3 bases; bases outside gene matches: 12. CDR3 length: 17 residues. Looked up from germline, CDR1 is MNHEY and CDR2 is SMNVEV (reference sequence). This chain's CDR3 is CASSPGTGILGGNTIYF. The CDR3 region has the DNA TGTGCCAGCAGCCCCGGGACAGGGATTTTGGGTGGAAACACCATATATTTT.

This clonotype was detected many times. V gene TRBV7-2 combines with J gene TRBJ1-2; possible D gene TRBD1, 6 bases. Germline values: CDR1 SGHTA, CDR2 FQGNSA. V shed 3 bases and J shed 6 bases, with 11 bases lying between them. This CDR3 has 13 amino acids. This CDR3 reads CASSLDSLDGYTF. DNA for the CDR3: TGTGCCAGCAGCTTGGACAGCCTAGATGGCTACACCTTC.

The V gene is TRBV20-1, the J gene TRBJ2-1; 11 bases agree with TRBD2. This CDR3 comprises 13 residues. The V gene's germline CDR1 is DFQATT and CDR2 SNEGSKA (reference sequence). Trimming cost V 7 bases and J 6 bases; bases outside gene matches: 5. CDR3 bases: TGCAGTGGAGTAGGACTAGCGGGCAATGAGCAGTTCTTC. Protein sequence: CSGVGLAGNEQFF.

This rearrangement joins TRBV7-9 to TRBJ2-5; 11 bases line up with TRBD2. This CDR3 is built from 15 residues. Losses at the gene ends were 1 base for V and 4 bases for J; bases not matched to a gene: 2. Germline-derived CDR1 and CDR2 are SEHNR and FQNEAQ (reference sequence). CDR3 DNA: TGTGCCAGCAGCTTAGGACTAGCGGGACCAGAGACCCAGTACTTC. Translating gives CASSLGLAGPETQYF.

This clonotype turned up a few times. J is TRBJ1-1 and V is TRBV2; weak D call: TRBD1 (5 bases). Germline CDR1 is SNHLY and CDR2 is FYNNEI. The ends were cut back, 5 bases at V and 8 bases at J, with 12 bases in the middle. This CDR3 comprises 12 residues. The CDR3 loop is CASSLMGLEAFF. The DNA for the CDR3 is TGTGCCAGCAGTTTAATGGGACTAGAAGCTTTCTTT.

This clonotype was recorded at least ten times. The rearrangement joins TRBV2 to TRBJ1-5; D is possibly TRBD1 (5 bases). Germline V gene data show CDR1 as SNHLY and CDR2 as FYNNEI. This CDR3 spans 14 amino acids. V dropped 6 bases and J dropped 3 bases, with 12 bases sitting between them. CDR3 in amino acids: CASSLTGTNQPQHF. The CDR3 region has the DNA TGTGCCAGCAGCCTCACCGGGACCAATCAGCCCCAGCATTTT.

This clonotype turned up a few times. The chain combines TRBV19 with TRBJ1-1; D is unresolved. V was cut by 7 bases and J by 1 base, with 10 bases left in between. Germline V CDR1 and CDR2: LNHDA, SQIVND (reference sequence). The CDR3 is 13 amino acids. In DNA, the CDR3 is TGTGCCAGTACCACAGCAGAGAACACTGAAGCTTTCTTT. This gives the protein CASTTAENTEAFF.

This clonotype was seen repeatedly, ten times or more. The chain couples TRBV28 to TRBJ2-7, with D tentatively TRBD2 (6 bases). Trimming cost V 3 bases and J 2 bases, with 11 bases left between them. The CDR3 sequence is 14 residues long. The germline V gene encodes CDR1 MDHEN and CDR2 SYDVKM. CDR3 amino acids: CASSFLSGAYEQYF. Written as DNA, the CDR3 is TGTGCCAGCAGTTTCCTGTCGGGGGCCTACGAGCAGTACTTC.

The table lists this clonotype with a few counts. This rearrangement joins TRBV6-5 to TRBJ1-6; D remains ambiguous. V was cut by 1 base and J by 7 bases, with 17 bases left in between. Germline CDR1 is MNHEY and CDR2 is SVGAGI. The CDR3 consists of 17 residues. The CDR3 bases are TGTGCCAGCAGTTACTTGGTGGTAGAGGGTTGGAATTCACCCCTCCACTTT. It yields the protein CASSYLVVEGWNSPLHF.

Ten or more counts support this clonotype. The V and J genes are TRBV11-2 and TRBJ2-7, with a tentative D call TRBD2 (5 bases). CDR3 length: 15 residues. V gave up 5 bases and J gave up 4 bases, with 18 bases separating them. CDR1 is SGHAT, CDR2 FQNNGV, per germline. The CDR3, as DNA: TGTGCCAGCAGCCCCTCCCTAGCTCGTCAGTACGAGCAGTACTTC. It specifies CASSPSLARQYEQYF.

The chain is built from TRBV5-1 and TRBJ2-6; D gene unclear. The CDR3 length is 15 residues. V was cut by 7 bases and J by 0 bases, with 11 bases left in between. Germline values: CDR1 SGHRS, CDR2 YFSETQ. This CDR3 is CASQWANSGANVLTF. In nucleotides, the CDR3 is TGCGCCAGCCAATGGGCCAACTCTGGGGCCAACGTCCTGACTTTC. Full variable domain (outside the CDR3, taken from reference TRBV5-1 and TRBJ2-6): KAGVTQTPRYLIKTRGQQVTLSCSPISGHRSVSWYQQTPGQGLQFLFEYFSETQRNKGNFPGRFSGRQFSNSRSEMNVSTLELGDSALYLCASQWANSGANVLTFGAGSRLTVL.

This clonotype was counted only a few times. J is TRBJ2-7 and V is TRBV4-1; D is perhaps TRBD1 (6 bases). Per germline, CDR1 MGHRA and CDR2 YSYEKL. The V gene lost 4 bases and the J gene lost 6 bases, with 16 bases spanning the gap. The CDR3 totals 14 residues. CDR3 protein: CASSPPTGIREQYF. The CDR3 nucleotides read TGCGCCAGCAGCCCCCCCACAGGGATACGCGAGCAGTACTTC.

Ten or more counts support this clonotype. This chain links TRBV2 with TRBJ1-5, with a possible D match to TRBD1 (6 bases). This CDR3 is built from 14 residues. V was clipped by 8 bases and J by 0 bases, with 11 bases between them. Germline V lookup: CDR1 SNHLY, CDR2 FYNNEI. The CDR3 loop reads CASEGGYSNQPQHF. CDR3 DNA sequence: TGTGCCAGCGAGGGGGGGTATAGCAATCAGCCCCAGCATTTT.

This clonotype showed up just a few times. V usage is TRBV18 and J usage is TRBJ1-5, with a weak D call TRBD1 (5 bases). V lost 1 base and J lost 0, with 7 bases in between. The V gene's germline CDR1 is KGHSH and CDR2 LQKENI. The CDR3 loop spans 15 amino acids. In DNA form, the CDR3 reads TGTGCCAGCTCACCACAGGGGAATAGCAATCAGCCCCAGCATTTT. This codes for CASSPQGNSNQPQHF.

This clonotype has at least ten counts. V usage is TRBV7-8 and J usage is TRBJ2-5; 10 nucleotides match TRBD1. The CDR3 sequence is 16 residues long. CDR1 is SGHVS, CDR2 FQNEAQ, per germline. Trimming at V came to 5 bases and at J to 4 bases, leaving 10 bases not matched to a gene. The CDR3 nucleotides read TGTGCCAGCAGCGAACGACCGGGACAGGGGATAGAGACCCAGTACTTC. Amino acid sequence: CASSERPGQGIETQYF.

This clonotype was counted many times. The chain couples TRBV28 to TRBJ1-1, with D possibly TRBD1 on 5 matching bases. The V and J ends lost 2 bases and 8 bases respectively, with 18 bases between them. This CDR3 region has 15 residues. The germline CDR1 and CDR2 sequences are MDHEN and SYDVKM. DNA of the CDR3: TGTGCCAGCAGTTTAGACGGGACGAAGGGGAGGGAAGCTTTCTTT. Translated, it gives CASSLDGTKGREAFF.

This clonotype occurred once. The chain is built from TRBV19 and TRBJ1-2; D call uncertain. Germline V gene sequence: CDR1 LNHDA, CDR2 SQIVND (reference sequence). The CDR3 contains 14 residues. Trimming took off 3 bases at V and 4 bases at J, with 12 bases between the two ends. CDR3 in amino acids: CASSIRQPLYGYTF. CDR3 DNA sequence: TGTGCCAGTAGTATCCGGCAGCCGCTCTATGGCTACACCTTC.

This clonotype was counted ten times or more. J is TRBJ1-1 and V is TRBV6-5; TRBD1 is a possible D gene (5 bases). V dropped 1 base and J dropped 4 bases, with 10 bases sitting between them. This CDR3 has 14 amino acids. Germline V gene lookup returns CDR1 MNHEY and CDR2 SVGAGI. CDR3 region: CASSYYPGGTEAFF. In DNA form, the CDR3 reads TGTGCCAGCAGTTACTATCCTGGGGGCACTGAAGCTTTCTTT.

In this sample, this clonotype turned up many times. The rearrangement uses TRBV28 and TRBJ1-2; 7 nucleotides line up with TRBD1. The germline V gene encodes CDR1 MDHEN and CDR2 SYDVKM. Losses at the gene ends were 6 bases for V and 1 base for J; bases not matched to a gene: 14. The CDR3 spans 17 residues. CDR3 sequence reads: CASRKQGPSPYNYGYTF. CDR3 in DNA: TGTGCCAGCAGAAAACAGGGGCCGTCTCCCTATAACTATGGCTACACCTTC.

This clonotype was picked up a small number of times. The chain couples TRBV28 to TRBJ2-1; D perhaps matches TRBD2 (6 bases). Trimming removed 2 bases at V and 9 bases at J, with 8 bases between. Germline V gene data show CDR1 as MDHEN and CDR2 as SYDVKM. This CDR3 contains 12 residues. The CDR3 bases are TGTGCCAGCAGTTTACTAGCGACTGAGCAGTTCTTC. Amino acids: CASSLLATEQFF.

This clonotype occurred a few times. V and J are TRBV2 and TRBJ2-7; TRBD1 aligns across 12 bases. This CDR3 is built from 16 residues. J lost 3 bases, V lost 8 bases, and 11 bases had no gene match. The germline CDR1 and CDR2 sequences are SNHLY and FYNNEI. The CDR3 is CASQWTGTGGFYEQYF. CDR3 bases: TGTGCCAGCCAATGGACCGGGACAGGGGGCTTCTACGAGCAGTACTTC.

This clonotype has a count of ten or more. J is TRBJ1-2 and V is TRBV28; tentatively, D is TRBD1 (6 bases). The length of the CDR3 is 14 residues. CDR1 and CDR2 from the germline V gene are MDHEN and SYDVKM. V gave up 6 bases and J gave up 7 bases, with 18 bases separating them. This CDR3 is CASSRPAGGRGYTF. CDR3 DNA: TGTGCCAGCAGCCGTCCGGCCGGGGGGCGTGGCTACACCTTC.

In this sample, this clonotype turned up a few times. This chain uses TRBV10-2 with TRBJ2-7; 8 bases are shared with TRBD2. The V gene end was trimmed by 3 bases and the J gene end by 2 bases; junction bases not matched to a gene: 9. The CDR3 is made up of 16 amino acids. Germline V lookup: CDR1 WSHSY, CDR2 SAAADI. CDR3 sequence: CASSEGKRESPYEQYF. In nucleotides, the CDR3 is TGCGCCAGCAGTGAAGGAAAGCGGGAGTCCCCCTACGAGCAGTACTTC.

In its sample, this clonotype was seen many times. CDR3 amino acids: CSVELDTGELFF. CDR3 nucleotide sequence: TGCAGCGTTGAACTAGACACCGGGGAGCTGTTTTTT. The chain couples TRBV29-1 to TRBJ2-2; D gene ambiguous. Trimming took 2 bases from V and 3 from J, leaving 4 bases between them. In germline, CDR1 is SQVTM, CDR2 ANQGSEA. The CDR3 extends over 12 amino acids.

The V gene is TRBV19, the J gene TRBJ1-4, with D possibly matching TRBD1 (5 bases). Germline values: CDR1 LNHDA, CDR2 SQIVND (reference sequence). V lost 4 bases and J 2 bases, leaving 14 bases between the germline ends. There are 16 residues in the CDR3. CDR3 nucleotide sequence: TGTGCCAGTAGTAATTCCGGGACGGGCACTAATGAAAAACTGTTTTTT. Translation gives CASSNSGTGTNEKLFF.

The rearrangement links TRBV10-3 to TRBJ1-5, with 8 bases that match TRBD1. This CDR3 has 15 residues. CDR1 and CDR2 from the germline V gene are ENHRY and SYGVKD. J gave up 2 bases and V 2 bases, and 2 bases lay outside the gene matches. CDR3 bases: TGTGCCATCAGTGAGGACAGGGGAGGCAATCAGCCCCAGCATTTT. This translates into CAISEDRGGNQPQHF.

This clonotype came up a few times. The chain carries TRBV6-1 and TRBJ1-5; weak D call: TRBD1 (5 bases). The CDR3 runs 14 residues. Trimming removed 5 bases from V and 3 bases from J, with 11 bases in between. CDR1 and CDR2 (germline): MNHNS, SASEGT. CDR3 sequence: CASSPDSNNQPQHF. CDR3 nucleotides: TGTGCCAGCAGTCCTGACAGTAACAATCAGCCCCAGCATTTT.

This clonotype came up a few times. The rearrangement uses TRBV30 and TRBJ1-1; no definite D call. The CDR3 consists of 13 residues. Trimming stripped 2 bases from V and 1 base from J, with 8 bases between. Looked up from germline, CDR1 is GTSNPN and CDR2 is SVGIG (reference sequence). The CDR3 protein is CAWSPDGNTEAFF. In DNA, the CDR3 is TGTGCCTGGAGTCCGGACGGGAACACTGAAGCTTTCTTT.

This clonotype was observed a few times. The chain combines TRBV20-1 with TRBJ2-7, with TRBD1 matching over 9 bases. The CDR3 loop spans 13 amino acids. Germline CDR1 is DFQATT and CDR2 is SNEGSKA (reference sequence). Germline trimming cut 4 bases from V and 4 bases from J; bases unmatched to any gene: 5. The DNA for the CDR3 is TGCAGTGCTAATCCGGGACAGGGTTACGAGCAGTACTTC. Protein sequence: CSANPGQGYEQYF.

This clonotype was counted at least ten times. V and J are TRBV27 and TRBJ2-7; D tentatively fits TRBD1 or TRBD2 (7 bases each). This CDR3 has 11 amino acids. Per the germline V gene, CDR1 is MNHEY and CDR2 is SMNVEV (reference sequence). Trimming cost V 8 bases and J 7 bases, with 12 bases left between them. The CDR3 here is CASQGGLEQYF. For the CDR3, the DNA is TGTGCCAGCCAGGGGGGGTTGGAGCAGTACTTC.